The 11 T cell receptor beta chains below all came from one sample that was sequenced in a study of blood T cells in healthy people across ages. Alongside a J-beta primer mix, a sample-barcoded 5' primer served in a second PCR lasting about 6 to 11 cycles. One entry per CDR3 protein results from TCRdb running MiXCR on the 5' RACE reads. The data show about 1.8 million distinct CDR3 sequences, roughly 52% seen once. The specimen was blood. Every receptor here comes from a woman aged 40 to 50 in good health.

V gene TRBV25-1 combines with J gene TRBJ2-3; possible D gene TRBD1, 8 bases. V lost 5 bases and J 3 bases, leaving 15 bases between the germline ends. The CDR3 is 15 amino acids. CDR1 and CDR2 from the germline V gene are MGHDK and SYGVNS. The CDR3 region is CASSLQGGATDTQYF. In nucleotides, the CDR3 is TGTGCCAGCAGTTTACAGGGGGGGGCAACAGATACGCAGTATTTT.

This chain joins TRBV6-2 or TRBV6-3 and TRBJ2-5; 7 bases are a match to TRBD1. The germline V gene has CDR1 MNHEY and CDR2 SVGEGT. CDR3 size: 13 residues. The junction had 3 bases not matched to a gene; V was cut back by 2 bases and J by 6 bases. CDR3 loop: CASSYAGGQTQYF. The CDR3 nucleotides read TGTGCCAGCAGTTACGCAGGGGGTCAGACCCAGTACTTC.

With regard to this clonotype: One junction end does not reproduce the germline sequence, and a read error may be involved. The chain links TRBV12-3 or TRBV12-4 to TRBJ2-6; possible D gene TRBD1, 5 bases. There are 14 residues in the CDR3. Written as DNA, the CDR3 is TGTGCCGAAGGGCGCCTCTCTGGGGCCAACGCCCTGACTTTC. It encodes CAEGRLSGANALTF.

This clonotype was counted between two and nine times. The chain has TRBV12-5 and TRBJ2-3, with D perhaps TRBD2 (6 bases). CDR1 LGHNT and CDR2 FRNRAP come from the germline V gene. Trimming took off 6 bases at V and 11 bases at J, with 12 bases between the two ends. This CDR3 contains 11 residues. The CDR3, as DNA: TGTGCTAGTGGGGACTATGGTATGCAGTATTTT. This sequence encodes CASGDYGMQYF. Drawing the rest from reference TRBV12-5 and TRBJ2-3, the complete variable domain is DARVTQTPRHKVTEMGQEVTMRCQPILGHNTVFWYRQTMMQGLELLAYFRNRAPLDDSGMPKDRFSAEMPDATLATLKIQPSEPRDSAVYFCASGDYGMQYFGPGTRLTVL.

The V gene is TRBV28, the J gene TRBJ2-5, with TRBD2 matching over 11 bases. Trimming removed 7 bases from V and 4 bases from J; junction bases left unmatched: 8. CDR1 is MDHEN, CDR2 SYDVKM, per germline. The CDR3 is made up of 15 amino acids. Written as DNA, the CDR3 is TGTGCCAGCAACACTCCCGGGACTAGCGGAGAGACCCAGTACTTC. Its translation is CASNTPGTSGETQYF. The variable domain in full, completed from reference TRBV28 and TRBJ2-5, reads DVKVTQSSRYLVKRTGEKVFLECVQDMDHENMFWYRQDPGLGLRLIYFSYDVKMKEKGDIPEGYSVSREKKERFSLILESASTNQTSMYLCASNTPGTSGETQYFGPGTRLLVL.

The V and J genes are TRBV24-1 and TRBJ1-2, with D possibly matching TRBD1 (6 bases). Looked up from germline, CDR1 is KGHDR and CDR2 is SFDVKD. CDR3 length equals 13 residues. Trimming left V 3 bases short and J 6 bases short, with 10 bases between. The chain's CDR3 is CATSDGYRDGYTF. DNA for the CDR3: TGTGCCACCAGTGATGGGTACAGGGATGGCTACACCTTC.

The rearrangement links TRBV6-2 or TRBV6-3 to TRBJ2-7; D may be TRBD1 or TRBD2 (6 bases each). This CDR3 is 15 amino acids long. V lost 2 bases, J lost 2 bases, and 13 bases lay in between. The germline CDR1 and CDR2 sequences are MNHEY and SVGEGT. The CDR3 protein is CASSYGGQVTYEQYF. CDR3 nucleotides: TGTGCCAGCAGTTACGGGGGGCAGGTTACCTACGAGCAGTACTTC.

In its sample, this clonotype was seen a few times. CDR3 coding DNA: TGCAGTCCGAGGAGGACGGAGACCCAGTACTTC. Its protein product is CSPRRTETQYF. J is TRBJ2-5 and V is TRBV20-1; D possibly corresponds to TRBD2 (5 bases). The V end lost 8 bases, the J end lost 5 bases, and 12 bases lay between the germline ends. This CDR3 spans 11 amino acids. CDR1 is DFQATT and CDR2 is SNEGSKA in the germline V gene (reference sequence).

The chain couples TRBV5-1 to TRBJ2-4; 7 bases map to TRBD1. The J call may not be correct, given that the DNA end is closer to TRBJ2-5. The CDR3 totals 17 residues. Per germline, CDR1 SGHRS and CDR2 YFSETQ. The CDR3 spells CASSLGTGNPREETQYF. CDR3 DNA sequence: TGCGCCAGCAGCTTGGGGACAGGTAATCCCCGCGAAGAGACCCAGTACTTC.

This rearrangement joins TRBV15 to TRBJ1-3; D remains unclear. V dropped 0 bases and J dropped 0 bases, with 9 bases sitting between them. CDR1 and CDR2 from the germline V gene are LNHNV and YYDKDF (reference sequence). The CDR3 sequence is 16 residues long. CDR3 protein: CATSRDVGFSGNTIYF. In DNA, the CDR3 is TGTGCCACCAGCAGAGATGTGGGATTCTCTGGAAACACCATATATTTT.

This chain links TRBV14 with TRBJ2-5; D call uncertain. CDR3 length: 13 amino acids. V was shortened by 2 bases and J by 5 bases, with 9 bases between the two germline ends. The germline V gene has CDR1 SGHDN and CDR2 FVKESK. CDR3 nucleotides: TGTGCCAGCAGCCAAAGGCCCCGGGAGACCCAGTACTTC. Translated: CASSQRPRETQYF.